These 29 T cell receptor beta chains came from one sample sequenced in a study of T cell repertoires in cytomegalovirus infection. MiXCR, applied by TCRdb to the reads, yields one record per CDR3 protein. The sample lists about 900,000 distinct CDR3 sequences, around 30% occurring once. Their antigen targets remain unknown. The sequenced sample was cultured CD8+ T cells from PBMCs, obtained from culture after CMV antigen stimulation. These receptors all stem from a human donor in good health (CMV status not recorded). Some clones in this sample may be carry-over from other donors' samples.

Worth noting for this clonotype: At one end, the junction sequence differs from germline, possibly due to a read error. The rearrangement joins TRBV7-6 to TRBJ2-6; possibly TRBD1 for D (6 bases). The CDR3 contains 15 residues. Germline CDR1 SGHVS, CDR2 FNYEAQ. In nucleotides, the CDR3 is TGTGTCAGCAGCGCAACAGGGTCTGGGGCCAACGTCCTGACTTTC. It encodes CVSSATGSGANVLTF.

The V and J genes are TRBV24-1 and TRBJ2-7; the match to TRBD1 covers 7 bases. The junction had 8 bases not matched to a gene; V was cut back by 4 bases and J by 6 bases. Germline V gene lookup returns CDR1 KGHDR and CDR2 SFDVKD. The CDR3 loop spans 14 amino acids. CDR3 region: CATSDPHRDSEQYV. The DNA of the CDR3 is TGTGCCACCAGTGACCCCCACCGGGACAGCGAGCAGTACGTC.

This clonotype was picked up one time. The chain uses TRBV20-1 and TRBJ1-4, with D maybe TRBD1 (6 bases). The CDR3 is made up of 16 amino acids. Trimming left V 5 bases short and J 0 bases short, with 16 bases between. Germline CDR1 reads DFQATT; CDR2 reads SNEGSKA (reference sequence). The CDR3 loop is CSAVTGESSTNEKLFF. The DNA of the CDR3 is TGCAGTGCTGTGACAGGAGAAAGCTCAACTAATGAAAAACTGTTTTTT.

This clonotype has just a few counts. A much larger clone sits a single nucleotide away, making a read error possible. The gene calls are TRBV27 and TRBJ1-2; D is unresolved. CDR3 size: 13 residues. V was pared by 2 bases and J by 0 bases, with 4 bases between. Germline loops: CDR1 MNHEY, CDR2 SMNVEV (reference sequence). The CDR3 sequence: CASSLVANYGYTF. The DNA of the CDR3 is TGTGCCAGCAGTTTAGTGGCTAACTATGGCTACACCTTC.

The CDR3 nucleotides read TGTGCCAGCAGTGAAGCGAAGAAGGGGCCGAACACCGGGGAGCTGTTTTTT. Protein sequence: CASSEAKKGPNTGELFF. The rearrangement uses TRBV2 and TRBJ2-2; possible D gene TRBD1, 5 bases. The CDR3 extends over 17 amino acids. V lost 0 bases and J 0 bases, leaving 11 bases between the germline ends. Germline CDR1 and CDR2: SNHLY and FYNNEI.

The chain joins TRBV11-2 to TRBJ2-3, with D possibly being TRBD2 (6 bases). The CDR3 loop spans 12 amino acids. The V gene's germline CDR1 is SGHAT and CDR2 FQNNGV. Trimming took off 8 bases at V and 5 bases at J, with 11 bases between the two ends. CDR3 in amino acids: CASPRRGDTQYF. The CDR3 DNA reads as TGTGCCAGCCCGAGGAGGGGAGATACGCAGTATTTT.

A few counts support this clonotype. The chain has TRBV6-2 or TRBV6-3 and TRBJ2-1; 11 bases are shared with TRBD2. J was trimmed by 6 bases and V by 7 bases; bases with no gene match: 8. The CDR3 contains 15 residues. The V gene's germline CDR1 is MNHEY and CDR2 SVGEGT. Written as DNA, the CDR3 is TGTGCCAGCAAGAGACTAGCGGGGTCCCTCAATGAGCAGTTCTTC. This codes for CASKRLAGSLNEQFF.

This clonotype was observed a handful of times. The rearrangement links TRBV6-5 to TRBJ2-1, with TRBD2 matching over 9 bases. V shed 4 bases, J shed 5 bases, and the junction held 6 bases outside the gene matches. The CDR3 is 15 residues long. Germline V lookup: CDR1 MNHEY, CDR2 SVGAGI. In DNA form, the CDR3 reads TGTGCCAGCAGTTCCATTGCGGGGGGGAACAATGAGCAGTTCTTC. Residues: CASSSIAGGNNEQFF.

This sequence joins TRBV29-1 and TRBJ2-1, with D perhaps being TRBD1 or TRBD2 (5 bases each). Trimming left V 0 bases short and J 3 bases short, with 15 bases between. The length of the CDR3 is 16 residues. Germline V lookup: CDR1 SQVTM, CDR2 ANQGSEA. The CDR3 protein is CSVEDQDIAIYNEQFF. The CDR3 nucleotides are TGCAGCGTTGAAGATCAGGACATAGCGATCTACAATGAGCAGTTCTTC.

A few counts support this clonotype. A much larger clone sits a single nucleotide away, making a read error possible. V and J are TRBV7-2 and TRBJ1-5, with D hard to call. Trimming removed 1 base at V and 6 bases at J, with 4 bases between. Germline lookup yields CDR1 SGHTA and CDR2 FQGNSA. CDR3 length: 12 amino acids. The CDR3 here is CASSLEFQPQHF. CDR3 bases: TGTGCCAGCAGCTTAGAGTTTCAGCCCCAGCATTTT.

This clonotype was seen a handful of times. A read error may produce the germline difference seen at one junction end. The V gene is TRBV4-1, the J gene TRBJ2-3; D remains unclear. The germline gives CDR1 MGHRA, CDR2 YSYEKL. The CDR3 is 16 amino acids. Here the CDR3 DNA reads TGCACCAGCAGCCAAGAACGCAAAGCTAGCACAGATACGCAGTATTTT. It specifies CTSSQERKASTDTQYF.

The CDR3 spells CASSLSSGYNQPQHF. The CDR3 DNA reads as TGTGCCAGCAGTTTATCGTCAGGGTACAATCAGCCCCAGCATTTT. The chain uses TRBV27 and TRBJ1-5; possible D gene TRBD1, 5 bases. The CDR3 contains 15 residues. The V gene's germline CDR1 is MNHEY and CDR2 SMNVEV (reference sequence). Trimming left V 0 bases short and J 3 bases short, with 9 bases between.

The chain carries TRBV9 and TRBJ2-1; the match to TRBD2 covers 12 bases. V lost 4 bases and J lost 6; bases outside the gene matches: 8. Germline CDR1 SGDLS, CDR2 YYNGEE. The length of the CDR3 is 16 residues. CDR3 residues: CASSLRLAGDLNEQFF. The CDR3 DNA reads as TGTGCCAGCAGCCTACGACTAGCGGGGGATCTCAATGAGCAGTTCTTC.

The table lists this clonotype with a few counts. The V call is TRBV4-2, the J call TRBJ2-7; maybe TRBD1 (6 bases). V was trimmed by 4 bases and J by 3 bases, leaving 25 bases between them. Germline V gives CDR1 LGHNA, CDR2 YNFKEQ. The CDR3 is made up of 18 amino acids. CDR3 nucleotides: TGTGCCAGCAGCCCCCTGGGACAAGGACGGACCCCGGACTACGAGCAGTACTTC. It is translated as CASSPLGQGRTPDYEQYF.

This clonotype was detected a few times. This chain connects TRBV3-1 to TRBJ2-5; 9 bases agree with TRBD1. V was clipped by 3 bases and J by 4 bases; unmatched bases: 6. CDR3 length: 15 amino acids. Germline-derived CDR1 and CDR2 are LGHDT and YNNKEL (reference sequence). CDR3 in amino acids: CASSQKQGAGETQYF. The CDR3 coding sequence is TGTGCCAGCAGCCAGAAACAGGGGGCAGGAGAGACCCAGTACTTC.

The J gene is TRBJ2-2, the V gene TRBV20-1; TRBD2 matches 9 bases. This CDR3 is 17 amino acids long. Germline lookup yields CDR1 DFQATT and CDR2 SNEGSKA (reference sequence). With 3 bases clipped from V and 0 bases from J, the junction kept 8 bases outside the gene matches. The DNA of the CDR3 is TGCAGTGCTAGGGAAGGGGCTAGCGGGGCGAACACCGGGGAGCTGTTTTTT. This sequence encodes CSAREGASGANTGELFF.

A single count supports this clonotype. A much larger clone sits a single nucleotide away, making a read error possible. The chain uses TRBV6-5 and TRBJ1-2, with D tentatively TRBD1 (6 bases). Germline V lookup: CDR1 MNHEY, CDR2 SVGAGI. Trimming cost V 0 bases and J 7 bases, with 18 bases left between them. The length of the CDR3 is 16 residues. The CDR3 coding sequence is TGTGCCAGCAGTTACTCCCCTGCGCAGGGGACTTTTGGCTACACCTTC. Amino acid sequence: CASSYSPAQGTFGYTF.

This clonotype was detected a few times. The CDR3 DNA is TGTGCCAGTAGTTCCCGGACAGGGGTGGATGGCTACACCTTC. It encodes CASSSRTGVDGYTF. This sequence joins TRBV19 and TRBJ1-2; 9 nucleotides match TRBD1. Germline V CDR1 and CDR2: LNHDA, SQIVND (reference sequence). J lost 6 bases, V lost 5 bases, and 7 bases had no gene match. CDR3 length: 14 amino acids.

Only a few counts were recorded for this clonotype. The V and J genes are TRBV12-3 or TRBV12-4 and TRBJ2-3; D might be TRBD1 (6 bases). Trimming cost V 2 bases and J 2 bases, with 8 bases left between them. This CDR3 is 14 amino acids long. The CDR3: CASSLPGHTDTQYF. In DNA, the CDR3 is TGTGCCAGCAGTTTACCGGGACACACAGATACGCAGTATTTT.

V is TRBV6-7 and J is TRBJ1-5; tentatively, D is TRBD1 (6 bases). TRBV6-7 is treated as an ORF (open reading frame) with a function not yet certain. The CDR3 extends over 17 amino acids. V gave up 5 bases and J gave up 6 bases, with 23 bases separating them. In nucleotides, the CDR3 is TGTGCCAGCAGTGCACAGGGTGGCCTCATATCAGGTCAGCCCCAGCATTTT. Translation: CASSAQGGLISGQPQHF.

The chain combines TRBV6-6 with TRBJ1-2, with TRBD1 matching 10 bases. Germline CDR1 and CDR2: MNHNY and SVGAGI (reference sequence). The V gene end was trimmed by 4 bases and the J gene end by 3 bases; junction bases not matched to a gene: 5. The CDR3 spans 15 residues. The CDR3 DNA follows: TGTGCCAGCAGTTTATGGGACAGGGGTGACTATGGCTACACCTTC. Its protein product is CASSLWDRGDYGYTF.

This CDR3 reads CASNLRIDSPNEKLFF. CDR3 DNA: TGTGCCAGCAATTTGAGAATAGATAGCCCTAATGAAAAACTGTTTTTT. This chain uses TRBV2 with TRBJ1-4; D ambiguous. CDR1 and CDR2 from the germline V gene are SNHLY and FYNNEI. Trimming left V 7 bases short and J 3 bases short, with 18 bases between. There are 16 residues in the CDR3.

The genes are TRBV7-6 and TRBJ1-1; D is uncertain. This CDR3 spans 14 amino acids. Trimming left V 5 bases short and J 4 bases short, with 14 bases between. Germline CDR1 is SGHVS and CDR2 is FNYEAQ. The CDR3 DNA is TGTGCCAGCAGCATAGGGTATGGGATCACTGAAGCTTTCTTT. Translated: CASSIGYGITEAFF.

This CDR3 reads CAISEKDMLNTEAFF. CDR3 in DNA: TGTGCCATCAGTGAGAAGGACATGTTGAACACTGAAGCTTTCTTT. V usage is TRBV10-3 and J usage is TRBJ1-1, with D tentatively TRBD1 (5 bases). V was shortened by 2 bases and J by 0 bases, with 10 bases between the two germline ends. Germline CDR1 ENHRY, CDR2 SYGVKD. The CDR3 sequence is 15 residues long.

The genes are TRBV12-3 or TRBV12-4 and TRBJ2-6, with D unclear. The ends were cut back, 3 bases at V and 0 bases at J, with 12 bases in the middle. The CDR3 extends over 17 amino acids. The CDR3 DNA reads TGTGCCAGCAGTTTTTCAGGCCCTACCTCTGGGGCCAACGTCCTGACTTTC. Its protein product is CASSFSGPTSGANVLTF.

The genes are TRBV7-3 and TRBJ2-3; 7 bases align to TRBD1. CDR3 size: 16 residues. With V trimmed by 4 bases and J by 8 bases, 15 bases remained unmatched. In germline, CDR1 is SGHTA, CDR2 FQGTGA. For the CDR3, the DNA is TGTGCCAGCAGCTCGCCCGACAGGGAAGGCTCGGGTACGCAGTATTTT. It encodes CASSSPDREGSGTQYF.

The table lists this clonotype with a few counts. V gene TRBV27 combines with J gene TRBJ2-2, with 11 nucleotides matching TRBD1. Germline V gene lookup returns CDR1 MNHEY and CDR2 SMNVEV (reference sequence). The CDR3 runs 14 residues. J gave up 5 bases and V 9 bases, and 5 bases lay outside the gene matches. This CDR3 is CASGGTGGTGELFF. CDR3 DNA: TGTGCCAGTGGAGGGACAGGGGGAACCGGGGAGCTGTTTTTT.

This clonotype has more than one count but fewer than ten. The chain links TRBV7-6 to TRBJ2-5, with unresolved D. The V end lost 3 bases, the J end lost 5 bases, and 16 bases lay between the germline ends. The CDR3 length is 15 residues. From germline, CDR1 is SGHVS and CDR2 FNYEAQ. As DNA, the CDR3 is TGTGCCAGCAGCTTGTGGAACCACCTGGAGGAGACCCAGTACTTC. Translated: CASSLWNHLEETQYF.

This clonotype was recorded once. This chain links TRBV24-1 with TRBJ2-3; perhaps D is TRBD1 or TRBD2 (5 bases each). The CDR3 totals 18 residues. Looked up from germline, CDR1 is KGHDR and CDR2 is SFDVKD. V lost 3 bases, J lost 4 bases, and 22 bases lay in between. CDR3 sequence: CATSDLPGPSRGADTQYF. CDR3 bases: TGTGCCACCAGTGATCTCCCGGGACCCTCGCGAGGAGCAGATACGCAGTATTTT.